This TCR beta chain came from a study of OX40 agonist ivuxolimab in advanced cancers. Study in general: Hepatocellular carcinoma, melanoma, renal cell or head and neck cancer was diagnosed in the dose-escalation patients. Partial responses occurred in three patients (one hepatocellular carcinoma, two cutaneous melanoma). The study's findings and limits: Expanded clones tended on average to be more numerous among CD8+ T cells than CD4+.

Trimming pared 2 bases from V and 10 bases from J, leaving 6 bases between. The CDR3 consists of 11 residues. Germline V gene sequence: CDR1 MGHRA, CDR2 YSYEKL. Concerning this clone itself: The antigen remains unidentified.

Libraries were prepared by immunoSEQ multiplex PCR; TCRdb keeps only in-frame clonotypes and omits some of them. The top ten clones hold 13% to 15% of a sample with 40,000 to 45,000 clones, under 95% of them seen once. V and J are TRBV4-1 and TRBJ2-1; D unclear. Sequencing was performed on CD4+ or CD8+ T cells sorted from blood, taken in a trial of the OX40 agonist ivuxolimab. This clonotype originated in an adult with an advanced solid tumor such as melanoma, head and neck, liver or kidney cancer. CDR3 DNA sequence: TGCGCCAGCAGCCAACTCGGGGAGCAGTTCTTC. This encodes CASSQLGEQFF.